Listed here is a single T cell receptor beta chain. Antigen: not known. The sample comes from a study of cytomegalovirus exposure and HLA in healthy donors. PCR amplification relied on 60 Vbeta primers (plus 13 Jbeta primers). Libraries were prepared by immunoSEQ multiplex PCR; TCRdb keeps only in-frame clonotypes and omits some of them. The top ten clones hold 1.5% of a sample with 100,000 to 150,000 clones, 65% to 85% of them seen once. Study-level findings and limits: The study put under 200 TCR beta chains on its list as cytomegalovirus-associated. Evidence from a later analysis indicated that most CMV-associated TCR beta chains looked HLA-restricted.

From germline, CDR1 is GTSNPN and CDR2 SVGIG (reference sequence). Trimming took off 2 bases at V and 10 bases at J, with 9 bases between the two ends. There are 12 residues in the CDR3. The sequenced sample was PBMCs. V and J are TRBV30 and TRBJ1-6; D is unclear. The sequence came from a woman aged 18-29 years in good health and CMV-seronegative. CDR3 nucleotide sequence: TGTGCCTGGAGTCTCGAGGGCTCACCCCTCCACTTT. As protein: CAWSLEGSPLHF.